The rows below give T cell receptor beta chains drawn from one sample of a study of T cell repertoires in cytomegalovirus infection. TCRdb called the reads again in MiXCR, with one record for every CDR3 protein. The sample includes about 890,000 distinct CDR3 sequences, 30% to 40% of them seen just once. These receptors have no identified antigens. The sample consisted of cultured CD8+ T cells from PBMCs, taken from culture after CMV antigen stimulation. The source is a human donor in good health (CMV status not recorded). Some clones in this sample may be carry-over from other donors' samples. CDR3s include the opening cysteine and the closing phenylalanine or tryptophan. D genes are given only for firm matches. The size entry is marked missing in some rows and otherwise reads once, few, many or a size class.

few	TRBD1	TRBV5-8	TRBJ2-6	TGTGCCAGCAGCTTACCGGGACAGGGCCTCTCTGGGGCCAACGTCCTGACTTTC	CASSLPGQGLSGANVLTF
-	TRBD2	TRBV12-5	TRBJ2-1	TGTGCTAGTGGTTTGCAGTGGACTAGCGGGAGTGAGCAGTTCTTC	CASGLQWTSGSEQFF
few	TRBD2	TRBV7-6	TRBJ2-3	TGTGCCAGCAGCTTAAGGGGGTTGCGGGGGGATAGCACAGATACGCAGTATTTT	CASSLRGLRGDSTDTQYF
few	TRBD1	TRBV20-1	TRBJ1-3	TGCAGTGCTAGAGTTCCGGGACAGGGGCTCGGTGGAAACACCATATATTTT	CSARVPGQGLGGNTIYF
few	TRBD1	TRBV28	TRBJ1-1	TGTGCCAGCAGTTTCGGGCGGACAGGGAACACTGAAGCTTTCTTT	CASSFGRTGNTEAFF
-	-	TRBV5-4	TRBJ1-1	TGTGCCAGCAGCTTGGCCGGGGGGTTCTCTCCGAACACTGAAGCTTTCTTT	CASSLAGGFSPNTEAFF
-	-	TRBV9	TRBJ2-5	TGTGCCAGCAGTGGCAGGGATTCAGAGACCCAGTACTTC	CASSGRDSETQYF
few	TRBD2	TRBV19	TRBJ2-6	TGTGCCAGTGTTACTAGCGGGGGGCGATGGGCCAACGTCCTGACTTTC	CASVTSGGRWANVLTF
few	TRBD1	TRBV19	TRBJ1-5	TGTGCCAGTAGTTTCGTCCCGACAGGGGATAGCAATCAGCCCCAGCATTTT	CASSFVPTGDSNQPQHF
many	TRBD1	TRBV27	TRBJ1-1	TGTGCCAGCAGCTTCGGGACAGGGAACACTGAAGCTTTCTTT	CASSFGTGNTEAFF
many	-	TRBV7-2	TRBJ2-7	TGTGCCAGCAGCTTAGAAGCCCTTACGACGGAGCAGTACTTC	CASSLEALTTEQYF
few	-	TRBV7-6	TRBJ1-5	TGTGCCAGCAGCGTTAGCTCGCAGCCCCAGCATTTT	CASSVSSQPQHF
-	TRBD2	TRBV12-3/TRBV12-4	TRBJ2-2	TGTGCCAGCAGCGCGGGACTAGCGGGGGGACCGGGCACCGGGGAGCTGTTTTTT	CASSAGLAGGPGTGELFF
few	-	TRBV27	TRBJ1-2	TGTGCCAGCAGTTTGGGCAGCTCCTATGGCTACACCTTC	CASSLGSSYGYTF
-	-	TRBV12-3/TRBV12-4	TRBJ1-1	TGTGCCAGCAGTCCCGGTGGGAGGTACACTGAAGCTTTCTTT	CASSPGGRYTEAFF
-	TRBD1	TRBV20-1	TRBJ1-1	TGCAGTGCTAGGCCCAGGGGGGGCACTGAAGCTTTCTTT	CSARPRGGTEAFF
many	TRBD1	TRBV7-9	TRBJ1-2	TGTGCCAGCAGCAATCCCGGGACAGGGGCAGACTATGGCTACACCTTC	CASSNPGTGADYGYTF
-	-	TRBV5-1	TRBJ2-1	TGCGCCAGCAGCTGGGACGGGCGGAATGAGCAGTTCTTC	CASSWDGRNEQFF
many	TRBD2	TRBV19	TRBJ2-1	TGTGCCAGTAGTATCAGGAGTCGGGAGCTAGCGGGGTCTGAGCAGTTCTTC	CASSIRSRELAGSEQFF
-	TRBD1	TRBV5-4	TRBJ2-5	TGTGCCAGCAGATTTTCGGACAGGGACCAAGAGACCCAGTACTTC	CASRFSDRDQETQYF
-	TRBD1	TRBV3-1	TRBJ2-7	TGTGCCAGCAGCCAAGGACAGGGATACTCCTACGAGCAGTACTTC	CASSQGQGYSYEQYF
-	TRBD2	TRBV2	TRBJ2-1	TGTGCCAGCAGTGAAAAAGGTCGACTAGCGGGGGATAATGAGCAGTTCTTC	CASSEKGRLAGDNEQFF
-	-	TRBV7-9	TRBJ1-1	TGTGCCAGCAGTGAGGGAGGAACGACCACTGAAGCTTTCTTT	CASSEGGTTTEAFF
-	-	TRBV11-3	TRBJ2-3	TGTGCCAGCAGCTTCAGTTCGGGTAGCGCAGATACGCAGTATTTT	CASSFSSGSADTQYF
few	-	TRBV27	TRBJ2-1	TGTGCCAGCAGCCAGGGTCCAAACAATGAGCAGTTCTTC	CASSQGPNNEQFF
-	-	TRBV4-2	TRBJ2-5	TGTGCCAGCAGCCAATTTGACACCGAGACCCAGTACTTC	CASSQFDTETQYF
many	-	TRBV7-2	TRBJ1-1	TGTGCCAGCAGCTTAACCACCCTGGTCGTCATGAACACTGAAGCTTTCTTT	CASSLTTLVVMNTEAFF
-	-	TRBV12-5	TRBJ1-2	TGTGCTAGTGGCCAGACACCTAACTATGGCTACACCTTC	CASGQTPNYGYTF
-	TRBD1	TRBV19	TRBJ2-5	TGTGCCAGTACCCGTAGAGGAGACAGGGCACAAGAGACCCAGTACTTC	CASTRRGDRAQETQYF
few	TRBD1	TRBV12-3/TRBV12-4	TRBJ2-3	TGTGCCAGCAGTAAGACGGGACAGGGGGCGTCCACAGATACGCAGTATTTT	CASSKTGQGASTDTQYF
many	TRBD1	TRBV7-2	TRBJ2-3	TGTGCCAGCAGCTTAGAACCCACCGGGACAGGGAACACAGATACGCAGTATTTT	CASSLEPTGTGNTDTQYF
many	-	TRBV5-1	TRBJ2-1	TGTGCCAGCTCCTTGACTTGGAATGAGCAGTTCTTC	CASSLTWNEQFF
many	-	TRBV7-6	TRBJ2-1	TGTGCCAGCAGCTTCCGGGGCAGGGGAGCCTCCTACAATGAGCAGTTCTTC	CASSFRGRGASYNEQFF
many	-	TRBV7-6	TRBJ2-3	TGTGCCAGCAGCTTAGGACGAACCGGGGGCCCCACAGATACGCAGTATTTT	CASSLGRTGGPTDTQYF
-	TRBD1	TRBV10-2	TRBJ1-2	TGCGCCAGCAGTGAGTCCAGGACAGGGGTCTATGGCTACACCTTC	CASSESRTGVYGYTF
few	-	TRBV7-9	TRBJ2-4	TGTGCCAGCAGCTCCGGCAAAAACATTCAGTACTTC	CASSSGKNIQYF
many	-	TRBV6-5	TRBJ2-1	TGTGCCAGCAGTACAAACAGGGTATTGGTTAGGTTAAATGAGCAGTTCTTC	CASSTNRVLVRLNEQFF
few	-	TRBV27	TRBJ2-1	TGTGCCAGCAGTTTATTAGGGGTAGGGGACTGGGGGTACAATGAGCAGTTCTTC	CASSLLGVGDWGYNEQFF
few	-	TRBV6-6	TRBJ2-2	TGTGCCAGCAGCGACCTGGGGGGGCGGAACACCGGGGAGCTGTTTTTT	CASSDLGGRNTGELFF
-	-	TRBV28	TRBJ2-2	TGTGCCAGCCATAAACCCCAAGGGGCCTCCTTGGGTACCGGGGAGCTGTTTTTT	CASHKPQGASLGTGELFF
few	TRBD2	TRBV19	TRBJ2-1	TGTGCCAGTAACGACCGTCGGGGGGGGCCCCCCTACAATGAGCAGTTCTTC	CASNDRRGGPPYNEQFF
-	TRBD2	TRBV7-9	TRBJ2-1	TGTGCCAGCAGCTTGCCCGGGGGCGGGGGGTATCATGAGCAGTTCTTC	CASSLPGGGGYHEQFF
-	TRBD2	TRBV2	TRBJ2-5	TGTGCCAGCAGCTCCCCGTGGAGCGGGGAAGAGACCCAGTACTTC	CASSSPWSGEETQYF
-	-	TRBV27	TRBJ2-2	TGTGCCAGCAGTCAAGTAACCGGGACGGTGAACACCGGGGAGCTGTTTTTT	CASSQVTGTVNTGELFF
few	-	TRBV7-8	TRBJ1-1	TGTGCCAGCAGAATGAGGAGGGGACCGGTCACTGAAGCTTTCTTT	CASRMRRGPVTEAFF